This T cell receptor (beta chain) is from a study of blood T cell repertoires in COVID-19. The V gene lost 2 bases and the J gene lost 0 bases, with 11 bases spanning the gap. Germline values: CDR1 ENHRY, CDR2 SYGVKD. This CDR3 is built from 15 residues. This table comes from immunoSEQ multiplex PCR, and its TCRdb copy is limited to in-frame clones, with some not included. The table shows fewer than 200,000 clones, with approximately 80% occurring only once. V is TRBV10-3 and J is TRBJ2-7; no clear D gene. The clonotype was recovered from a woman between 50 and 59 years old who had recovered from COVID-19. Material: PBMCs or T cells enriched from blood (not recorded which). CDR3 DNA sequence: TGTGCCATCAGTGAGCGGTCATCCTTCTCCTACGAGCAGTACTTC. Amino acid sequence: CAISERSSFSYEQYF.